Shown below are 2 T cell receptor beta chains from a single sample sequenced in a study of cytomegalovirus exposure and HLA in healthy donors (dated by TCRdb to 2016 to 2017). Libraries came from the immunoSEQ multiplex PCR assay. For the multiplex PCR, a mixture combining 60 forward primers for TCR Vbeta segments and 13 reverse primers for TCR Jbeta segments was used. TCRdb provides this immuneACCESS table in a form limited to in-frame rearrangements. Some clones are lacking; in checked studies, under half of them reflect an unresolved V gene, and why the rest are absent is not known. In all, the sample holds about 43,000 clones, and 65% to 85% of those were seen once. About 2.9% of the sample is taken by the ten largest. The specimen sequenced was PBMCs. Every receptor here comes from a man aged 45-65 years in good health and CMV-seronegative.

V is TRBV2 and J is TRBJ1-4; D is possibly TRBD1 (5 bases). The CDR3 has 15 residues. V lost 3 bases, J lost 7 bases, and 15 bases lay in between. CDR1 and CDR2 (germline): SNHLY, FYNNEI. The CDR3 region has the DNA TGTGCCAGCAGTGATATGAGGACACTAAGTGAAAAACTGTTTTTT. Amino acid sequence: CASSDMRTLSEKLFF.

This chain's CDR3 is CASSQDWRTVLNEKLFF. CDR3 DNA: TGCGCCAGCAGCCAAGACTGGAGGACAGTCCTTAATGAAAAACTGTTTTTT. V gene TRBV4-3 combines with J gene TRBJ1-4; D perhaps matches TRBD1 (6 bases). CDR3 length: 17 amino acids. Germline loops: CDR1 LGHNA, CDR2 YSLEER. The V end lost 0 bases, the J end lost 4 bases, and 15 bases lay between the germline ends.